The source of this TCR beta chain is a study of T cells in Graves' hyperthyroidism and ophthalmopathy. The V gene lost 6 bases and the J gene lost 1 base, with 15 bases spanning the gap. Looked up from germline, CDR1 is KGHSH and CDR2 is LQKENI. CDR3 size: 15 residues. The source material, RNA transcripts, was used to amplify TCR beta CDR3 regions. First-round RT-PCR with HTBI primers amplified the TCR CDR3 region. A single record per CDR3 protein comes from TCRdb applying MiXCR to the multiplex PCR reads. In the table there are approximately 530,000 distinct CDR3 sequences, roughly 21% of which are singletons. This clonotype was picked up a small number of times.

The sample taken for sequencing was blood. The chain recombines TRBV18 with TRBJ1-1, with a weak D call TRBD1 (5 bases). This TCR came from a man aged 35-49 years with Graves' ophthalmopathy. The DNA for the CDR3 is TGTGCCAGCTCCCCGGTTACAGGCGCGAACACTGAAGCTTTCTTT. Protein product: CASSPVTGANTEAFF.